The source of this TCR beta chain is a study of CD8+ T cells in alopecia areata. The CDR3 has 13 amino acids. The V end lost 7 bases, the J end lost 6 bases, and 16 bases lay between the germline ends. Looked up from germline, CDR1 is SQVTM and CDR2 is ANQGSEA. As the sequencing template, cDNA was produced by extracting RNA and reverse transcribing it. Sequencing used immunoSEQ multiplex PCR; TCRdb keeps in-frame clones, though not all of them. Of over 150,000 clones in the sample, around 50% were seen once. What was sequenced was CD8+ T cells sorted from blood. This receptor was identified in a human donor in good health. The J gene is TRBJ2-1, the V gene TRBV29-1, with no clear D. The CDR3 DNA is TGCAGCGCCGTCCCACCTCCCTCCAATGAGCAGTTCTTC. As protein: CSAVPPPSNEQFF.